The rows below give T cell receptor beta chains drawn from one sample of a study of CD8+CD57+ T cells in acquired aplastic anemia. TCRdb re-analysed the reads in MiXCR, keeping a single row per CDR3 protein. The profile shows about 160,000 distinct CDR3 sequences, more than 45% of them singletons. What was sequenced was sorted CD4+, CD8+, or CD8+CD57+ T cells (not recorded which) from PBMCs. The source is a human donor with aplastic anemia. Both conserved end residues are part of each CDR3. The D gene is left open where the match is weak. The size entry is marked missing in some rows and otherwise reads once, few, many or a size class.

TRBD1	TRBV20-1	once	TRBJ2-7	CSARGRDSPIYEQYF	TGCAGTGCTAGAGGACGGGACAGCCCTATCTACGAGCAGTACTTC
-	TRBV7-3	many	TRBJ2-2	CASSFTLPGPQPNTGELFF	TGTGCCAGCAGCTTTACCTTACCTGGGCCCCAACCTAACACCGGGGAGCTGTTTTTT
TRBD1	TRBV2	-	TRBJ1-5	CASSVSGTGDQPQHF	TGTGCCAGCAGTGTGTCGGGGACAGGGGATCAGCCCCAGCATTTT
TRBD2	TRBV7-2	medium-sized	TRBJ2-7	CASSLDGLAGAVEQYF	TGTGCCAGCAGCTTGGACGGACTAGCGGGAGCTGTCGAGCAGTACTTC
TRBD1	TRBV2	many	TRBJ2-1	CASRRSGTGLNEQFF	TGTGCCAGCAGACGATCCGGGACAGGGCTCAATGAGCAGTTCTTC
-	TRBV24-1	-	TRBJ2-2	CATSGLGGTGELFF	TGTGCCACCAGTGGTCTAGGCGGGACCGGGGAGCTGTTTTTT
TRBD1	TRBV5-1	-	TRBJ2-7	CASSTSGTDEQYF	TGCGCCAGCAGCACCTCGGGGACAGACGAGCAGTACTTC
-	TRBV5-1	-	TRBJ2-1	CASSRRQTWSYNEQFF	TGCGCCAGCAGCCGACGACAGACTTGGTCCTACAATGAGCAGTTCTTC
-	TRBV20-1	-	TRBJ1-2	CSALRAGAYGYTF	TGCAGTGCTCTACGGGCAGGGGCTTATGGCTACACCTTC
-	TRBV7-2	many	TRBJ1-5	CASSRQDNQPQHF	TGTGCCAGCAGTAGACAGGATAATCAGCCCCAGCATTTT
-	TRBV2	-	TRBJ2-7	CASSEDSSSYEQYF	TGTGCCAGCAGTGAAGACAGCAGCTCCTACGAGCAGTACTTC
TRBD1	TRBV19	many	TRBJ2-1	CASSIDDRGYGEQFF	TGTGCCAGTAGTATAGATGACAGGGGGTACGGTGAGCAGTTCTTC
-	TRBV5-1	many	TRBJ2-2	CASSLLNTGELFF	TGCGCCAGCAGCTTATTGAACACCGGGGAGCTGTTTTTT
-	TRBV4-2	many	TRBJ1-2	CASSQASGEESGYTF	TGTGCCAGCAGCCAAGCATCAGGGGAGGAAAGTGGCTACACCTTC
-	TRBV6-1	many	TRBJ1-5	CASRPGPGNSNQPQHF	TGTGCCAGCAGGCCCGGACCCGGCAATAGCAATCAGCCCCAGCATTTT
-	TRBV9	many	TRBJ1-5	CASSARDVNQPQHF	TGTGCCAGCAGTGCTCGGGACGTCAATCAGCCCCAGCATTTT
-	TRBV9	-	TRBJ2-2	CASSRAAGELFF	TGTGCCAGCTCGAGGGCCGCCGGGGAGCTGTTTTTT
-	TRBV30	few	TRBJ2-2	CAWSRTDTGELFF	TGTGCCTGGAGTCGGACGGACACCGGGGAGCTGTTTTTT
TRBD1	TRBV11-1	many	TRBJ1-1	CASSDRVGNTEAFF	TGTGCCAGCAGCGACAGGGTGGGGAACACTGAAGCTTTCTTT
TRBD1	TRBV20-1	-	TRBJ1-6	CSARAQGTGDSPLHF	TGCAGTGCTAGAGCCCAGGGGACAGGAGATTCACCCCTCCACTTT
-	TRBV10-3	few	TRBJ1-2	CAISAIQRTEQSNYGYTF	TGTGCCATCAGTGCGATACAGAGGACAGAGCAAAGTAACTATGGCTACACCTTC
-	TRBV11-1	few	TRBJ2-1	CASSFNRDYYNEQFF	TGTGCCAGCAGCTTTAACCGGGATTACTACAATGAGCAGTTCTTC
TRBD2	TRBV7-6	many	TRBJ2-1	CASTSPGLAAEQFF	TGTGCCAGCACCTCTCCGGGACTAGCGGCTGAGCAGTTCTTC
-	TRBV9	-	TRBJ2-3	CASSVGGGPDTQYF	TGTGCCAGCAGCGTAGGAGGTGGGCCAGATACGCAGTATTTT
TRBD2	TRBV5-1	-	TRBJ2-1	CASSTTSGTLGEQFF	TGCGCCAGCAGCACGACTAGCGGGACTTTGGGTGAGCAGTTCTTC
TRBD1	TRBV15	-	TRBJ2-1	CATSRAGTGGSYNEQFF	TGTGCCACCAGCAGGGCAGGGACAGGGGGCTCCTACAATGAGCAGTTCTTC
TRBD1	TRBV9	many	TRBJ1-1	CASSAPTGGRTEAFF	TGTGCCAGCAGCGCCCCGACAGGGGGCAGGACTGAAGCTTTCTTT
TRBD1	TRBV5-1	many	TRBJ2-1	CASSSPRQGLPDEQFF	TGCGCCAGCAGCTCCCCACGACAGGGCCTCCCCGATGAGCAGTTCTTC
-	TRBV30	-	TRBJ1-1	CAWGPGWNTEAFF	TGTGCCTGGGGACCAGGGTGGAACACTGAAGCTTTCTTT
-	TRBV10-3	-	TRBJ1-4	CAIRLDTTNEKLFF	TGTGCCATCAGATTGGATACAACTAATGAAAAACTGTTTTTT
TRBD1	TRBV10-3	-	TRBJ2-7	CAIRGGQDLTYEQYF	TGTGCCATCAGAGGTGGACAGGATCTTACCTACGAGCAGTACTTC
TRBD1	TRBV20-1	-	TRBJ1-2	CSATGQRYGYTF	TGCAGTGCTACGGGACAGCGTTATGGCTACACCTTC
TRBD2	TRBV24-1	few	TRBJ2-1	CATSDFYGRGNEQFF	TGTGCCACCAGTGATTTCTACGGGAGGGGGAATGAGCAGTTCTTC
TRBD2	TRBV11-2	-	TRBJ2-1	CASMAGTNGSNEQFF	TGTGCCAGTATGGCCGGGACTAACGGGAGTAATGAGCAGTTCTTC
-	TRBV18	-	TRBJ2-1	CASSPRQIDEQFF	TGTGCCAGCTCACCAAGACAGATAGATGAGCAGTTCTTC
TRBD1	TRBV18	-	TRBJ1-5	CASSPLGTGGDQPQHF	TGTGCCAGCTCACCACTGGGGACAGGGGGGGATCAGCCCCAGCATTTT
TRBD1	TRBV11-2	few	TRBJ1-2	CASSLDLIRGNTNYGYTF	TGTGCCAGCAGCTTAGATCTGATCAGGGGGAATACTAACTATGGCTACACCTTC
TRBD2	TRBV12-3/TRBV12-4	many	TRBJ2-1	CASTTTAGGPYNEQFF	TGTGCCAGCACCACGACAGCGGGAGGTCCCTACAATGAGCAGTTCTTC
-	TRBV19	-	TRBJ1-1	CASSPRGGQAFF	TGTGCCAGTAGTCCCCGTGGGGGACAAGCTTTCTTT
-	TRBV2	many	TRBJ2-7	CASSETAGEAVGQYF	TGTGCCAGCAGTGAAACGGCAGGGGAGGCAGTGGGGCAGTACTTC
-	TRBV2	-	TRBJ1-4	CASSEGGAREKLFF	TGTGCCAGCAGTGAGGGGGGGGCTCGCGAAAAACTGTTTTTT
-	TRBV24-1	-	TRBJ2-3	CATSGYTDTQYF	TGTGCCACCAGTGGCTACACAGATACGCAGTATTTT
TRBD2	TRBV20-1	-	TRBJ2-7	CSARLAGGLAYEQYF	TGCAGTGCTAGGCTAGCGGGAGGTTTAGCCTACGAGCAGTACTTC
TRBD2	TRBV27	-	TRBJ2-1	CASSRGLNNEQLF	TGTGCCAGCAGTAGGGGACTAAACAATGAGCAGCTCTTC
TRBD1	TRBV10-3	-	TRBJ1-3	CAISEGRGLNTIYF	TGTGCCATCAGTGAGGGCAGGGGGCTGAACACCATATATTTT
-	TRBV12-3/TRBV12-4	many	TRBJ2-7	CASTRNPQTVEQYF	TGTGCCAGCACCCGGAACCCTCAGACAGTAGAGCAGTACTTC
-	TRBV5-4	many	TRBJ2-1	CASSREGASYNEQFF	TGTGCCAGCAGCCGGGAGGGGGCTTCCTACAATGAGCAGTTCTTC
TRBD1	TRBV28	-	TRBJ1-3	CASSSGTGVLWSGNTIYF	TGTGCCAGCAGTTCCGGGACAGGCGTCCTGTGGTCTGGAAACACCATATATTTT
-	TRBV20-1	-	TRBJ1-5	CSARVRGVGNQPQHF	TGCAGTGCTAGAGTTCGGGGTGTGGGTAATCAGCCCCAGCATTTT
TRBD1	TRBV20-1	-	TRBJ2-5	CSARWTGGRETQYF	TGCAGTGCTAGGTGGACAGGGGGCCGAGAGACCCAGTACTTC
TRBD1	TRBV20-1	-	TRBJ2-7	CSAPDRTYEQYF	TGCAGTGCTCCGGACAGGACCTACGAGCAGTACTTC
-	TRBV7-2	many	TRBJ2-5	CASSLDRGWSETQYF	TGTGCCAGCAGCTTAGATCGGGGGTGGTCGGAGACCCAGTACTTC
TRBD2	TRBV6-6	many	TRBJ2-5	CASRGLAEQETQYF	TGTGCCAGCAGGGGACTAGCGGAACAAGAGACCCAGTACTTC